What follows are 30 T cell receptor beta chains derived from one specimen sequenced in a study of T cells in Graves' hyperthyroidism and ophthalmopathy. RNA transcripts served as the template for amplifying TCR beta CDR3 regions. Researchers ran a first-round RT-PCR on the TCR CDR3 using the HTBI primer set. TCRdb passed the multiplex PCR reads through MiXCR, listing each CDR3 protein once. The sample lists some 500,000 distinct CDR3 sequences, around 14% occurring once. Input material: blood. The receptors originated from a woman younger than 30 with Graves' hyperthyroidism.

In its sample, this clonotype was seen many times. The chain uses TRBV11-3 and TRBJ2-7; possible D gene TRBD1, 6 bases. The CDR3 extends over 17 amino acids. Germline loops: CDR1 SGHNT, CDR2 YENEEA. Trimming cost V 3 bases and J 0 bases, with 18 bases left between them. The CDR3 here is CASSFWDTGYSSYEQYF. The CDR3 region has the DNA TGTGCCAGCAGCTTCTGGGACACGGGCTATAGCTCCTACGAGCAGTACTTC.

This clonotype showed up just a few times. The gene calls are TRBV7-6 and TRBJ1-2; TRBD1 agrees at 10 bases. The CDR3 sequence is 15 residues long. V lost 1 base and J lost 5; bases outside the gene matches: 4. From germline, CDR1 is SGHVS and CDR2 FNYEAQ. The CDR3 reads CASSLVEGQGYGYTF. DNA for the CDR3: TGTGCCAGCAGCTTAGTGGAGGGACAGGGGTATGGCTACACCTTC.

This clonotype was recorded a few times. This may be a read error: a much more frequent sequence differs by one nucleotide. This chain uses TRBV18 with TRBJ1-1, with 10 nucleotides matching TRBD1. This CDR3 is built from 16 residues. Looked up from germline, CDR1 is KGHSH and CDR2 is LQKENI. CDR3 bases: TGTGTCAGCTACCCGACAGGGGGCGCTTTGAACACTGAAGCTTTCTTT. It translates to CVSYPTGGALNTEAFF. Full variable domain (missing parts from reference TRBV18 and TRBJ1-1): NAGVMQNPRHLVRRRGQEARLRCSPMKGHSHVYWYRQLPEEGLKFMVYLQKENIIDESGMPKERFSAEFPKEGPSILRIQQVVRGDSAAYFCVSYPTGGALNTEAFFGQGTRLTVV.

CDR3 nucleotide sequence: TGTGCCAGCCGGACTAGCGGGAGTATGACCTACGAGCAGTACTTC. This translates into CASRTSGSMTYEQYF. V and J are TRBV19 and TRBJ2-7; 13 bases map to TRBD2. The ends lost 9 bases at V and 2 bases at J; junction bases unmatched: 7. Germline assignment: CDR1 LNHDA and CDR2 SQIVND (reference sequence). CDR3 length equals 15 residues.

DNA for the CDR3: TGCGCCAGCAGCTTCATAGCGGGTTCCGACTCCTACGAGCAGTACTTC. Encoded protein: CASSFIAGSDSYEQYF. The chain combines TRBV4-1 with TRBJ2-7; 7 bases agree with TRBD2. Germline-derived CDR1 and CDR2 are MGHRA and YSYEKL. Losses at the gene ends were 5 bases for V and 0 bases for J; bases not matched to a gene: 10. This CDR3 comprises 16 residues.

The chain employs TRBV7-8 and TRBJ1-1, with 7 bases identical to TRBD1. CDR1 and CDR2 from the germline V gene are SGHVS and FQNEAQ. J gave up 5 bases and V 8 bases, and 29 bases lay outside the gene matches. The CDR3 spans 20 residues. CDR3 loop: CASADPGQRGPKAEGTEAFF. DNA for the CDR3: TGTGCCAGCGCCGACCCGGGACAGAGGGGCCCAAAGGCGGAGGGTACTGAAGCTTTCTTT.

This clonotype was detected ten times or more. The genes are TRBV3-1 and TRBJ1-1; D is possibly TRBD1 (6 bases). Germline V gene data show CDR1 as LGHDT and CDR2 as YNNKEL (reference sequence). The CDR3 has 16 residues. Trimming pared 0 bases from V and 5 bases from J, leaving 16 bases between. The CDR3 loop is CASSQDRPGVGTEAFF. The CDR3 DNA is TGTGCCAGCAGCCAAGATCGCCCAGGGGTAGGTACTGAAGCTTTCTTT.

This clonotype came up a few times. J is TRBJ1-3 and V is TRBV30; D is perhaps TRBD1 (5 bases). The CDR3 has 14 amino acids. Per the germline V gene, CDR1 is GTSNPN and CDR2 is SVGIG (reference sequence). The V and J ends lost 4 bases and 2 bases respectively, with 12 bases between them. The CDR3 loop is CAWNGQGTGNTIYF. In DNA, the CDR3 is TGTGCCTGGAATGGTCAGGGAACTGGAAACACCATATATTTT. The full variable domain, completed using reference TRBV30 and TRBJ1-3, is SQTIHQWPATLVQPVGSPLSLECTVEGTSNPNLYWYRQAAGRGLQLLFYSVGIGQISSEVPQNLSASRPQDRQFILSSKKLLLSDSGFYLCAWNGQGTGNTIYFGEGSWLTVV.

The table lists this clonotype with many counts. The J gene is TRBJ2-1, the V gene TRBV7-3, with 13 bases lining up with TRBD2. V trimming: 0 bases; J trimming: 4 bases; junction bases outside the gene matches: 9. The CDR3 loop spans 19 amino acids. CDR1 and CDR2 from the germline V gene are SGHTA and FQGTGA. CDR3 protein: CASSLTRWTSGSSYNEQFF. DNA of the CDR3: TGTGCCAGCAGCTTAACGAGATGGACTAGCGGGAGCTCTTACAATGAGCAGTTCTTC. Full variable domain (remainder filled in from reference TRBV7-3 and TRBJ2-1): GAGVSQTPSNKVTEKGKYVELRCDPISGHTALYWYRQSLGQGPEFLIYFQGTGAADDSGLPNDRFFAVRPEGSVSTLKIQRTERGDSAVYLCASSLTRWTSGSSYNEQFFGPGTRLTVL.

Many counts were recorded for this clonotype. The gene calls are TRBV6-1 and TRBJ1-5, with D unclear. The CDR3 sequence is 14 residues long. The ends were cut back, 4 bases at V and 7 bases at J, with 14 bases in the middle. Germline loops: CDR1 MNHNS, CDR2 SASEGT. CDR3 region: CASSVEIGGQPQHF. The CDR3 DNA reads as TGTGCCAGCAGTGTCGAAATAGGAGGGCAGCCCCAGCATTTT.

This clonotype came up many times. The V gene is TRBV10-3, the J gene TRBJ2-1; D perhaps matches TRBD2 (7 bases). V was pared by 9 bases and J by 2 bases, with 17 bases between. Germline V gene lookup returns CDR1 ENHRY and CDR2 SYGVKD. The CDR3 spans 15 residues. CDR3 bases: TGTGCCATTAGGGGGGGAGACGTGGCCTACAATGAGCAGTTCTTC. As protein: CAIRGGDVAYNEQFF.

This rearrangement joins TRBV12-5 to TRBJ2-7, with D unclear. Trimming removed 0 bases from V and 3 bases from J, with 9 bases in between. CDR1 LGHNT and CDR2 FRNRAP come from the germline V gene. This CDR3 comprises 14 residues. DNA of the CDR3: TGTGCTAGTGGTTTGGTAGGGTCTTACTACGAGCAGTACTTC. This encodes CASGLVGSYYEQYF.

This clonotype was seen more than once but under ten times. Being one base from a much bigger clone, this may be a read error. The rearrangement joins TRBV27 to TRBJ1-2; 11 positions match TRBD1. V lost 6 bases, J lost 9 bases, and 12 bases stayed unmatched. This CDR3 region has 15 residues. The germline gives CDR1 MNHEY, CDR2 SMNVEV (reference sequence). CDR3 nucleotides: TGTGCCAGCAGGTCCGTCCGGACAGGGGGCCGTTGCTACACCTTC. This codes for CASRSVRTGGRCYTF.

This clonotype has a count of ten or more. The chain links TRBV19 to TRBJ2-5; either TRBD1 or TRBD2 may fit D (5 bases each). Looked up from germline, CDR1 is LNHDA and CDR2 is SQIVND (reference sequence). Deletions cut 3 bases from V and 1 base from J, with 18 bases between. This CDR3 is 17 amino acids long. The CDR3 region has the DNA TGTGCCAGTAGTATTTTGGGTTGGGGGAACCGCCAAGAGACCCAGTACTTC. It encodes CASSILGWGNRQETQYF. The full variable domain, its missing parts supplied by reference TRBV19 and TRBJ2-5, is DGGITQSPKYLFRKEGQNVTLSCEQNLNHDAMYWYRQDPGQGLRLIYYSQIVNDFQKGDIAEGYSVSREKKESFPLTVTSAQKNPTAFYLCASSILGWGNRQETQYFGPGTRLLVL.

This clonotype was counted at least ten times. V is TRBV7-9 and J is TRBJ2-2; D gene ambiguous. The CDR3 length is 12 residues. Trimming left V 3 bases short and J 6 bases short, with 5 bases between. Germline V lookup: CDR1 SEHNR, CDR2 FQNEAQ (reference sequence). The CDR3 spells CASSLDPGELFF. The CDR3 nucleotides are TGTGCCAGCAGCTTGGACCCCGGGGAGCTGTTTTTT.

The CDR3 region has the DNA TGTGCCAGCAGCTTGGCGGGGACAGGGACGGAAAAACTGTTTTTT. This translates into CASSLAGTGTEKLFF. This chain uses TRBV5-6 with TRBJ1-4; 9 nucleotides match TRBD1. CDR1 is SGHDT, CDR2 YYEEEE, per germline. The CDR3 is 15 residues long. The V gene end was trimmed by 0 bases and the J gene end by 8 bases; junction bases not matched to a gene: 5.

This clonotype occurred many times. This chain's CDR3 is CASSSRAPSNTEAFF. The DNA of the CDR3 is TGTGCCAGCAGTTCCCGGGCCCCATCGAACACTGAAGCTTTCTTT. V is TRBV12-3 or TRBV12-4 and J is TRBJ1-1; D gene unclear. V was cut by 4 bases and J by 1 base, with 13 bases left in between. CDR3 size: 15 residues.

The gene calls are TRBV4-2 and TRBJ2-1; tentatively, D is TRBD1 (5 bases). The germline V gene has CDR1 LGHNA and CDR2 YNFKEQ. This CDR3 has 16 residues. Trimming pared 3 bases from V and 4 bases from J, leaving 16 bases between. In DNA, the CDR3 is TGTGCCAGCAGCCAGGGCTACTCGGACACTTACAATGAGCAGTTCTTC. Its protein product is CASSQGYSDTYNEQFF.

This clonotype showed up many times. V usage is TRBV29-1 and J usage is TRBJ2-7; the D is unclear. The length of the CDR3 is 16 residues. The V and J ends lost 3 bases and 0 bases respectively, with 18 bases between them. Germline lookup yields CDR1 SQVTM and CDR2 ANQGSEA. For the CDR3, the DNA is TGCAGCGTTGAGGGCCCACCAGGCACAAGCTCCTACGAGCAGTACTTC. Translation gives CSVEGPPGTSSYEQYF.

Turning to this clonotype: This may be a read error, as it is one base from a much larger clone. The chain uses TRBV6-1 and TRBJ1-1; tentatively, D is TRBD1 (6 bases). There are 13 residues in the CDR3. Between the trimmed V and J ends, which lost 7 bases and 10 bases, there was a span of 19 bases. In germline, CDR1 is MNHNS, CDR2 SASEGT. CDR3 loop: CASNGGPGGGAFF. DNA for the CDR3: TGTGCCAGCAATGGGGGCCCAGGAGGGGGAGCTTTCTTT.

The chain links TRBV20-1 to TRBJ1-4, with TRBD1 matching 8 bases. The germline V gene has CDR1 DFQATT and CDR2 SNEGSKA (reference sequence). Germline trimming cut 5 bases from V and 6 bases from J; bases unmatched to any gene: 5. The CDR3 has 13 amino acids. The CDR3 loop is CSAEGQGDEKLFF. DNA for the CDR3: TGCAGTGCTGAAGGACAGGGCGATGAAAAACTGTTTTTT.

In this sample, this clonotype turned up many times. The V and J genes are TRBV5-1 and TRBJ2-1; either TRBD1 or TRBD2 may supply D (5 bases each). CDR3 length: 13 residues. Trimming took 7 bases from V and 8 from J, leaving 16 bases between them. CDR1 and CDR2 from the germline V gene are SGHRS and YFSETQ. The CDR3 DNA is TGCGCCAGCGGGGGTGAACCCAAGGATGAGCAGTTCTTC. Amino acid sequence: CASGGEPKDEQFF.

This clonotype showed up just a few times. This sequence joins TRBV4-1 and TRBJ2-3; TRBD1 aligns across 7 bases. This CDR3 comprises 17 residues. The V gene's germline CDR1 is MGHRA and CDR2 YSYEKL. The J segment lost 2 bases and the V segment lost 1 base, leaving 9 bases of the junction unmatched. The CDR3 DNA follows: TGCGCCAGCAGCCAAGTGGGCCGGGACAGAAACACAGATACGCAGTATTTT. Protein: CASSQVGRDRNTDTQYF.

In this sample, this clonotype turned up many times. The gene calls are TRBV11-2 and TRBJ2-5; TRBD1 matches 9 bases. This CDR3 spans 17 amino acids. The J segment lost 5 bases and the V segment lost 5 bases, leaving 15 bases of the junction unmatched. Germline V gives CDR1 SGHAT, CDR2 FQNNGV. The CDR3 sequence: CASSPGATNRGLETQYF. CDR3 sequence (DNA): TGTGCCAGCAGCCCCGGGGCTACCAACAGGGGGCTGGAGACCCAGTACTTC.

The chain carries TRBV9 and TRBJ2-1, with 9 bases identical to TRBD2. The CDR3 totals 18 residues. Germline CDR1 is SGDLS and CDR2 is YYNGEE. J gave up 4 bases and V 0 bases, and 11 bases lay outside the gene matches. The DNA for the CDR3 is TGTGCCAGCAGCGTAGGTAAAGGCGGGAGGGCCGGTTACAATGAGCAGTTCTTC. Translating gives CASSVGKGGRAGYNEQFF.

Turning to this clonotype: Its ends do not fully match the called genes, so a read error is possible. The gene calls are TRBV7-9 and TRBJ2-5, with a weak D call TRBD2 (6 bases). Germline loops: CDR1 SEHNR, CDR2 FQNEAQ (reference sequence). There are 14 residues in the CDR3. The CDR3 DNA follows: TGCGCCAGCAGCTTGGGGAGGAAACAAGAGACCCAGTACTTC. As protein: CASSLGRKQETQYF.

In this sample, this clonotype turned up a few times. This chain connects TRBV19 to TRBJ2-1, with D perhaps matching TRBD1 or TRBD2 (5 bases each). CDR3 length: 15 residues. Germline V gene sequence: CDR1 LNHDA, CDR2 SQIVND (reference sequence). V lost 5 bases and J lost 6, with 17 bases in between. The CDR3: CASSDSWLRGNEQFF. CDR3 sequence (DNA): TGTGCCAGTAGTGATTCATGGTTGAGGGGCAATGAGCAGTTCTTC.

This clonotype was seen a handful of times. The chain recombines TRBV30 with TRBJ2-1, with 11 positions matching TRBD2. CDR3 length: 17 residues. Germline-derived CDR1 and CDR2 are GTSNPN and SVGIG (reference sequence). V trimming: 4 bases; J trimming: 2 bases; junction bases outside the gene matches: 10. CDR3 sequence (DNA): TGTGCCTGGACTAGCGGGAGGCCCAGCTACCCCTACAATGAGCAGTTCTTC. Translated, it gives CAWTSGRPSYPYNEQFF.

CDR3 residues: CASSLRGGTPGANVLTF. The CDR3 nucleotides read TGTGCCAGCAGCCTACGCGGGGGTACCCCTGGGGCCAACGTCCTGACTTTC. This sequence joins TRBV9 and TRBJ2-6; 7 nucleotides align to TRBD2. The germline V gene encodes CDR1 SGDLS and CDR2 YYNGEE. The junction had 9 bases not matched to a gene; V was cut back by 4 bases and J by 2 bases. The CDR3 has 17 amino acids.

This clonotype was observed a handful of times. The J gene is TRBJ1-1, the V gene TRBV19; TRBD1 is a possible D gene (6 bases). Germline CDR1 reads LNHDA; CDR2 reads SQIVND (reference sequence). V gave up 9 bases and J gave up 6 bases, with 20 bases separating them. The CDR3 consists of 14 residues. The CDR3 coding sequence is TGTGCCAGCGAGACAGGTGGGAGGATCGCTGAAGCTTTCTTT. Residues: CASETGGRIAEAFF.